This TCR beta chain emerged from a study of cytomegalovirus exposure and HLA in healthy donors. Regarding the study as a whole: Some public TCRs appeared in many individuals, while most sequences were rare. It was about 180 TCR beta chains that were listed as cytomegalovirus-associated. Subsequent analysis of the 100 to 150 validation repertoires found a tendency for first-cohort TCR clusters to co-occur.

CDR3 length equals 14 residues. The germline gives CDR1 SGHNT, CDR2 YYREEE (reference sequence). V was clipped by 0 bases and J by 3 bases; unmatched bases: 2. On this clone: Its antigen remains unknown.

Sequencing used immunoSEQ multiplex PCR; TCRdb keeps in-frame clones, though not all of them. The repertoire has some 140,000 clones, 86% of them found once; the top ten carry around 2.1%. The sequence came from a human donor in good health. V is TRBV5-4 and J is TRBJ1-2; 7 positions match TRBD1. The sequencing input was PBMCs. CDR3 nucleotide sequence: TGTGCCAGCAGCTTGGTTGACAGGGACTATGGCTACACCTTC. This codes for CASSLVDRDYGYTF.